This is a list of T cell receptor beta chains from one sample in a study of cytomegalovirus exposure and HLA in healthy donors. Libraries were prepared by immunoSEQ multiplex PCR; TCRdb keeps only in-frame clonotypes and omits some of them. The repertoire has roughly 150,000 clones, about 80% of them found once; the top ten carry less than 2%. The specimen was PBMCs. The receptors derive from a woman aged 30 to 39 in good health and CMV-seronegative. Each CDR3 is given with its conserved first and last residue. A D gene is named only where the DNA matches it firmly. For some rows the clone size is stated as once, few or many, or as a class when expanded; others skip it.

TRBJ1-1 TRBV7-8 once NA TGTGCCAGCAGCTTAGCGCGCAAAAGAGGGAACACTGAAGCTTTCTTT CASSLARKRGNTEAFF
TRBJ2-3 TRBV6-1 NA NA TGTGCCAGCAGTGAAAGCGGGCCGCAGTATTTT CASSESGPQYF
TRBJ1-1 TRBV19 NA TRBD1 TGTGCCAGTAGTAGCGACAGGGGCACTGAAGCTTTCTTT CASSSDRGTEAFF
TRBJ2-7 TRBV7-9 NA TRBD1 TGTGCCAGCAGCTTCGGGACAGAGGTCTTCTCTCGAGAGCAGTACTTC CASSFGTEVFSREQYF
TRBJ2-7 TRBV6-5 NA TRBD1 TGTGCCAGCAGACGACAGGGCGGCGAGCAGTACTTC CASRRQGGEQYF
TRBJ1-2 TRBV2 NA NA TGTGCCAGCAGGTACGACAGTGTCTATGGCTACACCTTC CASRYDSVYGYTF
TRBJ2-5 TRBV28 NA NA TGTGCCAGCAGTTTATTCCAGGAGACCCAGTACTTC CASSLFQETQYF
TRBJ2-3 TRBV5-8 NA TRBD1 TGTGCCAGCAGCTTGGAGGGGACAGGGGGCCTAGATACGCAGTATTTT CASSLEGTGGLDTQYF
TRBJ1-1 TRBV29-1 few NA TGCAGCGTTGAAGACGGGGTAACTGAAGCTTTCTTT CSVEDGVTEAFF
TRBJ2-2 TRBV7-3 NA NA TGTGCCAGCAGCTTGATTAGCACCGGGGAGCTGTTTTTT CASSLISTGELFF
TRBJ1-4 TRBV4-2 NA NA TGTGCCAGCAGCCAAGAGTTTTTAGATGAAAAACTGTTTTTT CASSQEFLDEKLFF
TRBJ2-1 TRBV7-3 NA NA TGTGCCAGCAGCCGTACCAAGACAAATACGAGAAATGAGCAGTTCTTC CASSRTKTNTRNEQFF
TRBJ1-2 TRBV4-2 NA TRBD1 TGTGCCAGCAGCCAAGCAGGGGGGAATGGCTACACCTTC CASSQAGGNGYTF
TRBJ1-4 TRBV5-1 NA TRBD1 TGCGCCAGCAGCTTAGAGACAGGGGGGACGGCTAATGAAAAACTGTTTTTT CASSLETGGTANEKLFF
TRBJ2-3 TRBV30 NA NA TGTGCCTGGATCGTTATCGGCACAGATACGCAGTATTTT CAWIVIGTDTQYF